This T cell receptor (beta chain) was identified during a study of blood T cell repertoires in COVID-19. As for the study in general: The United States, Italy and Spain supplied acute and convalescent COVID-19 samples. PBMCs, B-cell-depleted T cells, or T cells were the source of the cDNA or gDNA that made up the material.

The CDR3 consists of 15 residues. Per germline, CDR1 MDHEN and CDR2 SYDVKM. V lost 7 bases and J lost 3; bases outside the gene matches: 11. Per the original data handling: Amplification with reference gene primers provided the estimates of nucleated cell counts. Data came from immunoSEQ multiplex PCR; TCRdb stores just in-frame clones and leaves some out. V, J and clone size were drawn from that table, and D and trimming were deduced from the DNA. This sample has a few hundred thousand clones; about 79% occur once, and the top ten carry roughly 10%. V gene TRBV28 combines with J gene TRBJ1-2; 7 nucleotides align to TRBD1. This clonotype was obtained from a man older than 75 with acute or convalescent COVID-19. The sample was peripheral blood. CDR3 DNA: TGTGCCAGCACCACAGGGGTCCCTTACTACTATGGCTACACCTTC. Protein: CASTTGVPYYYGYTF.